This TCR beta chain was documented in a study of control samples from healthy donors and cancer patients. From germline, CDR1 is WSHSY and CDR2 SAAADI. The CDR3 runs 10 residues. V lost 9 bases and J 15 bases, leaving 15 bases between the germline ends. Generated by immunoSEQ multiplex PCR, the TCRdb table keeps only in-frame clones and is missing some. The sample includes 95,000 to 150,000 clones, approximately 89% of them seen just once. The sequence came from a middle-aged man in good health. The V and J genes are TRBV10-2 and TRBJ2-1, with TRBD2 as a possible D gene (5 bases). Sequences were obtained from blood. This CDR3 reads CASTAAAPFF. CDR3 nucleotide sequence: TGCGCCAGTACAGCGGCGGCTCCGTTCTTC.